This T cell receptor (beta chain) was captured by sequencing in a study of cytomegalovirus exposure and HLA in healthy donors. Study overall: From donors who were HLA-typed, an early data release held around 80 million unique TCRs.

Researchers ran the PCR with 60 Vbeta and 13 Jbeta primers. Profiled with immunoSEQ multiplex PCR; TCRdb holds only in-frame clones, not every one. This sample has some 180,000 clones; 70% to 80% occur once, and the top ten carry approximately 4%. Whole-study findings and limits: It was shown in a later analysis that HLA-associated TCR beta chains were more clonally expanded than other, equally common chains.

Of note for this clone: Its cognate antigen is unknown.

The CDR3 spans 15 residues. Per the germline V gene, CDR1 is MNHEY and CDR2 is SMNVEV (reference sequence). Trimming shortened V by 0 bases and J by 4 bases, and 10 bases separated the two germline ends. Every donor was a healthy person donating bone marrow. The rearrangement links TRBV27 to TRBJ1-3, with D unresolved. This clonotype originated in a woman aged 25 to 45 in good health and CMV-seropositive. Source material: PBMCs. The CDR3 DNA sequence: TGTGCCAGCAGTTTATCGAGGCAGATCGGAAACACCATATATTTT. Its protein is CASSLSRQIGNTIYF.